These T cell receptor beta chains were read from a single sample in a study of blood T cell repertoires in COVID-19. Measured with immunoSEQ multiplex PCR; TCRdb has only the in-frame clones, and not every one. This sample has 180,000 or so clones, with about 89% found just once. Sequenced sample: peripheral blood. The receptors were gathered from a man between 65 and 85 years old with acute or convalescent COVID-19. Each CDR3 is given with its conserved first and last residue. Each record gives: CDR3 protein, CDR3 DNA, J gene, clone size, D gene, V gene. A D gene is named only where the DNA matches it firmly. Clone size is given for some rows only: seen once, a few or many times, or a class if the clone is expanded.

CDR3 protein: CASSLQGATYEQYF; CDR3 DNA: TGCGCCAGCAGCTTACAGGGGGCGACTTACGAGCAGTACTTC; J gene: TRBJ2-7; clone size: .; D gene: TRBD1; V gene: TRBV5-1
CDR3 protein: CASSRDRDNSPLHF; CDR3 DNA: TGTGCCAGCAGCCGGGACAGGGATAATTCACCCCTCCACTTT; J gene: TRBJ1-6; clone size: once; D gene: TRBD1; V gene: TRBV7-8
CDR3 protein: CSVVRFRGDSREETQYF; CDR3 DNA: TGCAGCGTAGTTCGTTTTCGGGGGGACTCAAGAGAAGAGACCCAGTACTTC; J gene: TRBJ2-5; clone size: .; D gene: TRBD2; V gene: TRBV29-1
CDR3 protein: CASGELFGTGSGEAFF; CDR3 DNA: TGTGCCAGCGGCGAGCTGTTTGGGACAGGGTCCGGTGAAGCTTTCTTT; J gene: TRBJ1-1; clone size: .; D gene: TRBD1; V gene: TRBV28
CDR3 protein: CASWENEKLFF; CDR3 DNA: TGTGCCAGCTGGGAGAATGAAAAACTGTTTTTT; J gene: TRBJ1-4; clone size: .; D gene: .; V gene: TRBV7-9
CDR3 protein: CASRLSGEYQPQHF; CDR3 DNA: TGTGCCAGCAGACTCTCAGGGGAGTATCAGCCCCAGCATTTT; J gene: TRBJ1-5; clone size: .; D gene: .; V gene: TRBV28
CDR3 protein: CASSPRTVRPEKLFF; CDR3 DNA: TGTGCCAGCAGTCCGAGGACAGTGAGACCTGAAAAACTGTTTTTT; J gene: TRBJ1-4; clone size: .; D gene: .; V gene: TRBV28
CDR3 protein: CASSPTLEQFF; CDR3 DNA: TGTGCCAGCAGCCCTACCCTGGAGCAGTTCTTC; J gene: TRBJ2-1; clone size: .; D gene: .; V gene: TRBV21-1
CDR3 protein: CASSTGGKDSPLHF; CDR3 DNA: TGTGCCAGCAGCACAGGGGGAAAGGATTCACCCCTCCACTTT; J gene: TRBJ1-6; clone size: .; D gene: TRBD1; V gene: TRBV9
CDR3 protein: CATGDRGDYGYTF; CDR3 DNA: TGTGCCACCGGGGACAGGGGAGACTATGGCTACACCTTC; J gene: TRBJ1-2; clone size: once; D gene: TRBD1; V gene: TRBV10-3
CDR3 protein: CASSIQAHRGYGYTF; CDR3 DNA: TGTGCCAGCAGTATACAAGCCCACAGGGGCTATGGCTACACCTTC; J gene: TRBJ1-2; clone size: .; D gene: TRBD1; V gene: TRBV6-5
CDR3 protein: CASSRGSGGSPLHF; CDR3 DNA: TGTGCCAGTAGTAGAGGATCCGGCGGTTCACCCCTCCACTTT; J gene: TRBJ1-6; clone size: .; D gene: .; V gene: TRBV19
CDR3 protein: CASRVVGANVLTF; CDR3 DNA: TGTGCCAGTAGGGTAGTTGGGGCCAACGTCCTGACTTTC; J gene: TRBJ2-6; clone size: .; D gene: .; V gene: TRBV19
CDR3 protein: CASSFFGQGAGELFF; CDR3 DNA: TGTGCCAGCAGTTTTTTTGGACAGGGGGCCGGGGAGCTGTTTTTT; J gene: TRBJ2-2; clone size: .; D gene: TRBD1; V gene: TRBV27
CDR3 protein: CASSQVGSASGTGELFF; CDR3 DNA: TGCGCCAGCAGCCAAGTCGGGTCGGCTAGCGGCACCGGGGAGCTGTTTTTT; J gene: TRBJ2-2; clone size: few; D gene: TRBD2; V gene: TRBV4-1
CDR3 protein: CASSFRTGPHEQYF; CDR3 DNA: TGCGCCAGCAGCTTCCGGACAGGGCCCCACGAGCAGTACTTC; J gene: TRBJ2-7; clone size: .; D gene: TRBD1; V gene: TRBV5-1
CDR3 protein: CASSLMYIGLAGTDTQYF; CDR3 DNA: TGTGCCAGCAGCTTAATGTATATTGGACTAGCGGGCACAGATACGCAGTATTTT; J gene: TRBJ2-3; clone size: .; D gene: TRBD2; V gene: TRBV7-3